These T cell receptor beta chains were read from a single sample in a study of graft-versus-host responses after intestinal transplantation. TCRdb keeps only in-frame clones here, not all; method: immunoSEQ multiplex PCR. The sample has around 18,000 clones; approximately 95% are singletons. Source: PBMCs, taken 23 days after intestinal transplant. These receptors were obtained from a human patient who received an intestinal transplant, so some T cells may come from the graft donor. The CDR3 runs from the conserved cysteine through the conserved F or W. D genes are given only for firm matches. Clone size is stated in some rows and not others, as once, few, many or a class when expanded.

clone_size,d_call,v_call,j_call,cdr3_length,cdr3_aa,cdr3_nt
few,-,TRBV4-1,TRBJ1-1,18,CASSQGFEGVWGDTEAFF,TGCGCCAGCAGCCAAGGATTCGAGGGGGTTTGGGGGGACACTGAAGCTTTCTTT
-,TRBD2,TRBV27,TRBJ2-7,16,CASSRNLAGGGYEQYF,TGTGCCAGCAGTCGAAATCTAGCGGGGGGGGGCTACGAGCAGTACTTC
-,-,TRBV4-3,TRBJ1-1,14,CASSHTVSNTEAFF,TGCGCCAGCAGCCATACAGTTTCAAACACTGAAGCTTTCTTT
-,TRBD1,TRBV4-2,TRBJ1-5,15,CASSQGQGNNQPQHF,TGTGCCAGCAGCCAGGGACAGGGCAACAATCAGCCCCAGCATTTT
-,TRBD1,TRBV27,TRBJ2-1,16,CASSLADRANYNEQFF,TGTGCCAGCAGTTTGGCTGACAGGGCCAACTACAATGAGCAGTTCTTC
-,TRBD1,TRBV27,TRBJ1-2,15,CASSSFVQGGPGYTF,TGTGCCAGCAGTTCTTTCGTACAGGGGGGGCCTGGCTACACCTTC
few,-,TRBV5-1,TRBJ2-1,15,CASSLGNTSWGEQFF,TGCGCCAGCAGCTTGGGTAACACTAGTTGGGGTGAGCAGTTCTTC
-,-,TRBV19,TRBJ2-3,14,CASSQAGFEDTQYF,TGTGCCAGTAGTCAGGCTGGGTTCGAAGATACGCAGTATTTT
-,-,TRBV7-9,TRBJ1-5,13,CASSLDWNQPQHF,TGTGCCAGCAGCCTAGATTGGAATCAGCCCCAGCATTTT
-,TRBD2,TRBV5-3,TRBJ2-1,16,CARSWWTSGRYNEQFF,TGTGCCAGAAGCTGGTGGACTAGCGGGAGGTACAATGAGCAGTTCTTC
-,-,TRBV7-9,TRBJ2-1,14,CASSLGDIFNEQFF,TGTGCCAGCAGCTTAGGGGACATATTCAATGAGCAGTTCTTC
-,-,TRBV4-1,TRBJ1-2,15,CASSPQEGGFYGYTF,TGCGCCAGCAGCCCCCAAGAAGGGGGATTCTATGGCTACACCTTC
-,TRBD2,TRBV6-1,TRBJ2-7,13,CASSDGTTYEQYF,TGTGCCAGCAGTGACGGGACTACCTACGAGCAGTACTTC
-,-,TRBV4-2,TRBJ2-2,15,CASSQESQHTGELFF,TGTGCCAGCAGCCAAGAAAGCCAACACACCGGGGAGCTGTTTTTT
once,-,TRBV11-2,TRBJ1-1,11,CASSVPGEAFF,TGTGCCAGCAGCGTCCCAGGGGAAGCTTTCTTT
-,-,TRBV10-2,TRBJ2-3,14,CASGRGTSTDTQYF,TGCGCCAGCGGTCGGGGAACTAGCACAGATACGCAGTATTTT
-,-,TRBV10-1,TRBJ2-7,12,CASSESGYEQYF,TGCGCCAGCAGTGAGTCCGGCTACGAGCAGTACTTC
-,-,TRBV2,TRBJ2-7,14,CASSGLGKNYEQYF,TGTGCCAGCAGTGGGTTAGGGAAGAACTACGAGCAGTACTTC
-,-,TRBV2,TRBJ1-1,13,CASSEALNTEAFF,TGTGCCAGCAGTGAAGCTCTGAACACTGAAGCTTTCTTT
once,-,TRBV4-1,TRBJ2-3,13,CASSQDSTDTQYF,TGCGCCAGCAGCCAAGACAGCACAGATACGCAGTATTTT
-,-,TRBV6-1,TRBJ2-3,16,CASSVWVGQATDTQYF,TGTGCCAGCAGTGTTTGGGTTGGGCAGGCCACAGATACGCAGTATTTT
-,TRBD1,TRBV11-2,TRBJ2-7,17,CASSKDRGYRNSYEQYF,TGTGCCAGCAGCAAGGACAGGGGATACCGTAATAGCTACGAGCAGTACTTC
-,-,TRBV29-1,TRBJ2-7,14,CSVEELGQPYEQYF,TGCAGCGTTGAAGAACTTGGACAGCCCTACGAGCAGTACTTC
-,TRBD2,TRBV5-1,TRBJ2-2,18,CASSLAGGPSFATGELFF,TGCGCCAGCAGCTTAGCGGGAGGGCCTTCATTCGCCACCGGGGAGCTGTTTTTT
-,-,TRBV28,TRBJ2-5,15,CASRKTGLEKETQYF,TGTGCCAGCAGAAAGACGGGACTCGAGAAAGAGACCCAGTACTTC
-,-,TRBV15,TRBJ2-1,15,CATSRDQGDYNEQFF,TGTGCCACCAGCAGAGATCAGGGAGATTACAATGAGCAGTTCTTC
-,TRBD2,TRBV4-1,TRBJ2-7,13,CASTGLAGGEQYF,TGCGCCAGCACTGGGCTAGCGGGAGGCGAGCAGTACTTC
-,TRBD1,TRBV11-3,TRBJ2-7,15,CASSLGTGDSYEQYF,TGTGCCAGCAGCTTGGGGACAGGGGACTCCTACGAGCAGTACTTC
-,-,TRBV27,TRBJ2-3,13,CASTGSYTDTQYF,TGTGCCAGCACGGGAAGTTACACAGATACGCAGTATTTT
-,-,TRBV2,TRBJ2-7,15,CASSEWGNREGEQYF,TGTGCCAGCAGTGAATGGGGCAACAGGGAGGGAGAGCAGTACTTC
-,-,TRBV9,TRBJ2-3,19,CASSSPGYHDEGRTDTQYF,TGTGCCAGCAGCTCCCCAGGGTACCATGATGAGGGGCGCACAGATACGCAGTATTTT
-,TRBD1,TRBV6-5,TRBJ1-1,16,CASSYKGTGPNTEAFF,TGTGCCAGCAGTTACAAGGGGACAGGGCCTAACACTGAAGCTTTCTTT
once,-,TRBV4-1,TRBJ2-1,17,CASSQDPPAGSLNEQFF,TGCGCCAGCAGCCAAGACCCGCCCGCCGGGAGTCTTAATGAGCAGTTCTTC
-,-,TRBV6-1,TRBJ1-1,13,CASRGSGVLEAFF,TGTGCCAGCAGGGGTTCGGGGGTTTTGGAAGCTTTCTTT
-,-,TRBV5-1,TRBJ2-7,20,CASSPAVLGLRPASSYEQYF,TGCGCCAGCAGCCCGGCCGTGTTGGGGCTTAGGCCAGCGAGCTCCTACGAGCAGTACTTC
-,-,TRBV15,TRBJ1-5,16,CATSRDDPGPNQPQHF,TGTGCCACCAGCAGAGATGACCCGGGGCCTAATCAGCCCCAGCATTTT
-,-,TRBV18,TRBJ2-7,15,CASSPTEGDDYEQYF,TGTGCCAGCTCACCAACAGAGGGGGATGATTACGAGCAGTACTTC
-,-,TRBV6-4,TRBJ2-1,18,CASRPNDGPPSSYNEQFF,TGTGCCAGCAGACCCAACGACGGGCCACCGAGCTCCTACAATGAGCAGTTCTTC
-,-,TRBV29-1,TRBJ2-7,15,CSVEIESAPSYEQYF,TGCAGCGTTGAAATCGAATCCGCCCCCTCCTACGAGCAGTACTTC
-,-,TRBV27,TRBJ2-7,13,CASSLLNGALFYF,TGTGCCAGCAGTTTATTGAACGGGGCCCTATTTTACTTC
once,-,TRBV2,TRBJ2-7,15,CASSPRDTSIYEQYF,TGTGCCAGCAGCCCTCGTGACACGTCTATTTACGAGCAGTACTTC
-,-,TRBV9,TRBJ1-5,15,CASSVTDSPNQPQHF,TGTGCCAGCAGCGTCACCGACAGTCCCAATCAGCCCCAGCATTTT
-,-,TRBV18,TRBJ1-1,15,CASSPIEISNTEAFF,TGTGCCAGCTCACCTATCGAGATCTCGAACACTGAAGCTTTCTTT
-,-,TRBV11-2,TRBJ2-3,15,CASSLAHRPTDTQYF,TGTGCCAGCAGCTTAGCCCATCGTCCCACAGATACGCAGTATTTT
-,TRBD2,TRBV6-4,TRBJ2-3,15,CASSEREGRTDTQYF,TGTGCCAGCAGTGAGCGGGAGGGGAGAACAGATACGCAGTATTTT
-,TRBD1,TRBV27,TRBJ2-1,15,CASSLPRDSYNEQFF,TGTGCCAGCAGTTTACCCCGGGACAGTTACAATGAGCAGTTCTTC
few,TRBD1,TRBV10-3,TRBJ1-2,14,CAISGQGTTDGYTF,TGTGCCATCAGCGGACAGGGAACTACGGATGGCTACACCTTC
-,-,TRBV28,TRBJ2-7,13,CASSPSGYYEQYF,TGTGCCAGCAGCCCAAGCGGGTACTACGAGCAGTACTTC
-,-,TRBV13,TRBJ2-3,13,CASSFPTTDTQYF,TGTGCCAGCAGCTTCCCTACTACAGATACGCAGTATTTT
-,-,TRBV21-1,TRBJ1-5,17,CASRGLLATLAHQPQHF,TGTGCCAGCAGGGGACTTTTAGCTACATTGGCTCATCAGCCCCAGCATTTT
-,-,TRBV29-1,TRBJ1-3,13,CSVESLSGNTIYF,TGCAGCGTTGAGAGCCTCTCTGGAAACACCATATATTTT
-,-,TRBV9,TRBJ2-7,12,CASGQDAYEQYF,TGTGCCAGCGGCCAGGACGCCTACGAGCAGTACTTC
-,TRBD1,TRBV27,TRBJ1-2,15,CASSPTGTEGYGYTF,TGTGCCAGCAGTCCCACCGGGACAGAGGGCTATGGCTACACCTTC
-,-,TRBV5-4,TRBJ2-3,14,CASSLEGGTDTQYF,TGTGCCAGCAGCTTGGAGGGCGGGACAGATACGCAGTATTTT
-,-,TRBV7-9,TRBJ1-2,14,CASSLGVPIYGYTF,TGTGCCAGCAGCTTAGGGGTTCCCATCTATGGCTACACCTTC
-,-,TRBV30,TRBJ2-5,11,CAWSPGETQYF,TGTGCCTGGAGTCCCGGGGAGACCCAGTACTTC
-,-,TRBV6-1,TRBJ2-5,13,CASSRGLGETQYF,TGTGCCAGCAGTCGGGGGCTGGGGGAGACCCAGTACTTC
-,TRBD1,TRBV28,TRBJ2-7,12,CASSYSQGERYF,TGTGCCAGCAGCTATTCACAGGGGGAAAGGTACTTC
-,-,TRBV6-5,TRBJ2-7,11,CASSPGGPQYF,TGTGCCAGCAGTCCTGGAGGTCCGCAGTACTTC
-,TRBD1,TRBV13,TRBJ2-7,15,CASSSQGAGPYEQYF,TGTGCCAGCAGCTCCCAGGGGGCCGGCCCCTACGAGCAGTACTTC